A selection of T cell receptor beta chains follows, all from one sample in a study of human T cells and chemical hapten exposure. TCRdb processed the RACE reads anew with MiXCR; each CDR3 protein has one entry. The data hold just over 40,000 distinct CDR3 sequences, with less than 4% observed a single time. The sequencing used whole blood, collected in connection with sensitization to the hapten diphenylcyclopropenone (DPC). These TCRs come from a man in his forties with alopecia areata. Some clones in this sample may be carry-over from other donors' samples. Both conserved end residues are part of each CDR3. Fields, in order: CDR3 length, V gene, J gene, D gene, clone size, CDR3 protein, CDR3 DNA. D genes are given only for firm matches. For some rows the clone size is stated as once, few or many, or as a class when expanded; others skip it.

CDR3 length: 12; V gene: TRBV5-4; J gene: TRBJ2-3; D gene: .; clone size: many; CDR3 protein: CASSASTDTQYF; CDR3 DNA: TGTGCCAGCAGCGCTAGCACAGATACGCAGTATTTT
CDR3 length: 13; V gene: TRBV3-1; J gene: TRBJ2-4; D gene: .; clone size: many; CDR3 protein: CASSQVAENIQYF; CDR3 DNA: TGTGCCAGCAGCCAAGTAGCTGAAAACATTCAGTACTTC
CDR3 length: 15; V gene: TRBV12-3/TRBV12-4; J gene: TRBJ1-6; D gene: .; clone size: .; CDR3 protein: CASSLGRGADSPLHF; CDR3 DNA: TGTGCCAGCAGTTTAGGACGGGGGGCCGATTCACCCCTCCACTTT
CDR3 length: 17; V gene: TRBV4-3; J gene: TRBJ2-5; D gene: TRBD2; clone size: many; CDR3 protein: CASSFHVEAGGGETQYF; CDR3 DNA: TGCGCCAGCAGCTTTCACGTGGAGGCGGGAGGGGGCGAGACCCAGTACTTC
CDR3 length: 14; V gene: TRBV6-5; J gene: TRBJ2-7; D gene: .; clone size: many; CDR3 protein: CASSPRVASYEQYF; CDR3 DNA: TGTGCCAGCAGTCCCCGGGTAGCCTCCTACGAGCAGTACTTC
CDR3 length: 11; V gene: TRBV5-1; J gene: TRBJ2-5; D gene: .; clone size: many; CDR3 protein: CASSYVGTQYF; CDR3 DNA: TGCGCCAGCAGCTATGTGGGGACCCAGTACTTC
CDR3 length: 16; V gene: TRBV7-6; J gene: TRBJ2-1; D gene: .; clone size: many; CDR3 protein: CASSLVSLASGYEQFF; CDR3 DNA: TGTGCCAGCAGCTTAGTTAGCCTAGCCTCCGGGTATGAGCAGTTCTTC
CDR3 length: 14; V gene: TRBV30; J gene: TRBJ2-3; D gene: .; clone size: few; CDR3 protein: CAWSFRRGTDTQYF; CDR3 DNA: TGTGCCTGGAGTTTTAGGCGGGGCACAGATACGCAGTATTTT
CDR3 length: 16; V gene: TRBV2; J gene: TRBJ2-4; D gene: TRBD2; clone size: many; CDR3 protein: CASSEVASGSGVIQYF; CDR3 DNA: TGTGCCAGCAGTGAAGTGGCTAGCGGGAGCGGGGTCATTCAGTACTTC
CDR3 length: 18; V gene: TRBV12-3/TRBV12-4; J gene: TRBJ1-4; D gene: .; clone size: many; CDR3 protein: CASSAYRGYRVDREKLFF; CDR3 DNA: TGTGCCAGCAGTGCCTACCGGGGCTACAGGGTCGACAGGGAAAAACTGTTTTTT
CDR3 length: 13; V gene: TRBV23-1; J gene: TRBJ1-2; D gene: .; clone size: .; CDR3 protein: CASTKREVYGYTF; CDR3 DNA: TGCGCCAGCACTAAAAGAGAAGTCTATGGCTACACCTTC